This TCR beta chain is drawn from a study of T cell repertoires in cytomegalovirus infection (dated by TCRdb to between 2019 and 2020). Regarding the research as a whole: Peptide stimulations targeted recently identified HLA-C-restricted CMV epitopes, whose presentation resists viral immunomodulation, together with well-studied HLA-B-restricted epitopes. Donor HLA type was relevant to the analysis, as public TCR beta signatures indicated carriage of CMV infection together with the matching HLA type.

Sequencer: Illumina HiSeq 1500. Through fastp at Q25 and MiXCR, TCRdb rebuilt clones from the public reads, retaining in-frame beta chains. Each entry is one CDR3 protein sequence, shown with its most common DNA and genes. This sample comprises some 62,000 distinct CDR3 sequences, 20% of them detected only once. Over 60% of the sample rests with the top ten. Broad study findings and their caveats: Cumulative frequency of public TCR beta family members discriminated carriers of CMV infection plus the relevant HLA type in this cohort and an independent approximately 400-donor cohort. In the ex vivo response, HLA-C-restricted CMV-specific TCR beta clonotypes were dominant, and in two of eight donors the single most frequent clonotype came from this HLA-C-restricted group.

In light of the paper, this sample's treatment or condition label describes: in vitro stimulation with specific CMV peptide epitopes to enrich CMV-specific T cells. The CDR3 sequence holds 15 residues, the cysteine and phenylalanine included. Just CDR3 DNA is preserved here, 45 bases in frame from base 1. CDR1 and CDR2 (SGHTA, FQGNSA) derive from the germline V gene. V ends up 5 bases short and J 3 bases short, with an unmatched junction base count of 4. This clonotype showed up just a few times. Its target antigen remains unknown. No base quality values were provided; no much bigger clone lies one nucleotide off.

The rearranged segments are TRBV7-2 and TRBJ2-7; 13 bases in the junction line up with TRBD2. This TCR came from a human donor in good health (CMV status not recorded). Some clones in this sample may be carry-over from other donors' samples. The specimen was CD8+ T cells from cultured PBMCs, collected from culture after CMV antigen stimulation. The CDR3 reads CASSQLAGGNYEQYF. The bases are TGTGCCAGCAGCCAACTAGCGGGGGGGAACTACGAGCAGTACTTC.